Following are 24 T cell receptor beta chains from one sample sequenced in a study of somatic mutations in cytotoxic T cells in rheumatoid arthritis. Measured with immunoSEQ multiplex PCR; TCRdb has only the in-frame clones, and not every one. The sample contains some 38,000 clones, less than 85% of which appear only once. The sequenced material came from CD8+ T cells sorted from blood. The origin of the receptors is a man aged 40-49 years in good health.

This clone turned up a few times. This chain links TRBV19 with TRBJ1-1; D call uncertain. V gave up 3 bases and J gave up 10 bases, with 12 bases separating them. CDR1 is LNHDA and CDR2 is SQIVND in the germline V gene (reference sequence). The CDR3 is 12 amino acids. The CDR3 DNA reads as TGTGCCAGTAGTATCGGAACCTCTGGAGCTTTCTTT. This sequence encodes CASSIGTSGAFF.

For the CDR3, the DNA is TGTGCCAGCAGCTTTCGGGGGGGAAAGTCTGAAGCTTTCTTT. The encoded protein is CASSFRGGKSEAFF. The chain carries TRBV5-4 and TRBJ1-1, with D maybe TRBD1 (5 bases). Germline CDR1 SGHNT, CDR2 YYREEE (reference sequence). V lost 2 bases to trimming and J lost 6 bases, with 14 bases between them. This CDR3 region has 14 residues.

Here the CDR3 DNA reads TGTGCCAGCAGGTTTGGGACAGGGGGCGACCCGCAGTATTTT. Its protein product is CASRFGTGGDPQYF. The chain couples TRBV7-9 to TRBJ2-3; 12 nucleotides agree with TRBD1. J lost 10 bases, V lost 6 bases, and 8 bases had no gene match. This CDR3 comprises 14 residues. Germline CDR1 is SEHNR and CDR2 is FQNEAQ (reference sequence).

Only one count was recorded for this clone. The CDR3 is CASSVEGRTGGRSTEAFF. Written as DNA, the CDR3 is TGTGCCAGCAGCGTAGAGGGGAGGACAGGGGGCCGGAGCACTGAAGCTTTCTTT. V gene TRBV9 combines with J gene TRBJ1-1, with 11 positions matching TRBD1. V lost 0 bases to trimming and J lost 4 bases; unmatched junction nucleotides: 11. The CDR3 consists of 18 residues. Germline CDR1 and CDR2: SGDLS and YYNGEE. The whole variable domain, filled in from reference TRBV9 and TRBJ1-1, reads DSGVTQTPKHLITATGQRVTLRCSPRSGDLSVYWYQQSLDQGLQFLIQYYNGEERAKGNILERFSAQQFPDLHSELNLSSLELGDSALYFCASSVEGRTGGRSTEAFFGQGTRLTVV.

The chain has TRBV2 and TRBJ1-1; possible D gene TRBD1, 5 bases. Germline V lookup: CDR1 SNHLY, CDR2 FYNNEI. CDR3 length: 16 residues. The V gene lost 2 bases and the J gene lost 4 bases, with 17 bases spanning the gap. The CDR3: CASSERELGTVTEAFF. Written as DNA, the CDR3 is TGTGCCAGCAGTGAACGGGAATTGGGGACGGTCACTGAAGCTTTCTTT.

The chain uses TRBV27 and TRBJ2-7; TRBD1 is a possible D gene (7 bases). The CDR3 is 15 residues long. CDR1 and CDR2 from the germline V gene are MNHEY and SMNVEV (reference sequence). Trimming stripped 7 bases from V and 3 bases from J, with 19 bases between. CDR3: CASNPSGRGDYEQYF. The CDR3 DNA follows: TGTGCCAGCAACCCGTCCGGCAGGGGGGACTACGAGCAGTACTTC.

The CDR3 bases are TGCGCCAGCAGCTTGACGGGAGGTTCCTACAATGAGCAGTTCTTC. It encodes CASSLTGGSYNEQFF. The chain links TRBV5-1 to TRBJ2-1; 7 bases agree with TRBD2. Germline CDR1 SGHRS, CDR2 YFSETQ. The CDR3 runs 15 residues. V was pared by 1 base and J by 1 base, with 2 bases of the junction left unmatched. The full variable domain, with the rest looked up from reference TRBV5-1 and TRBJ2-1, is KAGVTQTPRYLIKTRGQQVTLSCSPISGHRSVSWYQQTPGQGLQFLFEYFSETQRNKGNFPGRFSGRQFSNSRSEMNVSTLELGDSALYLCASSLTGGSYNEQFFGPGTRLTVL.

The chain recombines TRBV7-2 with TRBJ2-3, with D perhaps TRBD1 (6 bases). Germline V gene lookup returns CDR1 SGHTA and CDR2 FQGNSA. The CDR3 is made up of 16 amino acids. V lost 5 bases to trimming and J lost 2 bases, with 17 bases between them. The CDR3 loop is CASSPEGDGITDTQYF. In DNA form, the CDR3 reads TGTGCCAGCAGCCCAGAGGGGGACGGAATCACAGATACGCAGTATTTT.

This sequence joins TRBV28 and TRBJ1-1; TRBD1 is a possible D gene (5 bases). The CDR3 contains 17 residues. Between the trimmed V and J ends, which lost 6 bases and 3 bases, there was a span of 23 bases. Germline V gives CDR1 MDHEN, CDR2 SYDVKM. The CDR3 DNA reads TGTGCCAGCAGCCCCAGCCATCGGGACCCGAGGGACACTGAAGCTTTCTTT. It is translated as CASSPSHRDPRDTEAFF.

The CDR3 sequence is CASSFSQGSYNEQFF. The DNA of the CDR3 is TGTGCCAGCAGTTTTTCACAGGGGTCCTACAATGAGCAGTTCTTC. The V call is TRBV27, the J call TRBJ2-1, with TRBD1 matching over 7 bases. Germline assignment: CDR1 MNHEY and CDR2 SMNVEV (reference sequence). Trimming took 3 bases from V and 1 from J; bases not matched to a gene: 3. This CDR3 contains 15 residues.

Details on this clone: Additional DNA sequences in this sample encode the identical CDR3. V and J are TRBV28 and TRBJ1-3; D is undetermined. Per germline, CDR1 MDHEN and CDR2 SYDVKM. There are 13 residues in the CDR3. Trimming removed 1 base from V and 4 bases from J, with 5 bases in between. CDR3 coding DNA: TGTGCCAGCAGTTTATTACAGGGAAACACCATATATTTT. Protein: CASSLLQGNTIYF.

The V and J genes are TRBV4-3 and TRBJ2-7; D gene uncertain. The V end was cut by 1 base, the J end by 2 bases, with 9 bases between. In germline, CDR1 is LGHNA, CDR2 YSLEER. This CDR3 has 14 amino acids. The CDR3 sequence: CASSQGLPPYEQYF. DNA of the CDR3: TGCGCCAGCAGCCAAGGTCTGCCCCCCTACGAGCAGTACTTC.

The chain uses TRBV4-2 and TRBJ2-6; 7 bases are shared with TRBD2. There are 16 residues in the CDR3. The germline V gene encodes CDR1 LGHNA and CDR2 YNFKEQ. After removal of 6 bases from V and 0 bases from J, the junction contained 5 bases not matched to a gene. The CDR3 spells CASRGGYSSGANVLTF. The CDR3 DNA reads TGTGCCAGCAGGGGGGGGTATAGCTCTGGGGCCAACGTCCTGACTTTC.

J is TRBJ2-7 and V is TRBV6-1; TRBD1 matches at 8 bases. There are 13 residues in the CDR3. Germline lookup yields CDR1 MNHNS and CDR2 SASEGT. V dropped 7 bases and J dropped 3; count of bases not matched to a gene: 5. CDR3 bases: TGTGCCAGCACAGACAGGGGATACTACGAGCAGTACTTC. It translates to CASTDRGYYEQYF.

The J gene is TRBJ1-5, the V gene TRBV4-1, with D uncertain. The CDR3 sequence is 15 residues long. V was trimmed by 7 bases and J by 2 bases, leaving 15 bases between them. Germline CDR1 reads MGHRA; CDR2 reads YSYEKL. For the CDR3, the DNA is TGCGCCAGCAACGGGAGGGTTGGGGGCAATCAGCCCCAGCATTTT. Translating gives CASNGRVGGNQPQHF.

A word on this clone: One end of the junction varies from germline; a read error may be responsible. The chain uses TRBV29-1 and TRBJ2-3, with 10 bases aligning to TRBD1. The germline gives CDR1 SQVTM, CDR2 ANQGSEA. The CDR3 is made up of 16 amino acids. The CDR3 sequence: CSVEGTGDLDTDTQYF. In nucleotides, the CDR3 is TGCAGCGTAGAAGGGACAGGGGATTTGGACACAGATACGCAGTATTTT.

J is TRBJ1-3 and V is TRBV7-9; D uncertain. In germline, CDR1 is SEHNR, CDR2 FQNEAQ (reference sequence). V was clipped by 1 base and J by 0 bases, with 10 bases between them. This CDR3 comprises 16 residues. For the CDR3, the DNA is TGTGCCAGCAGCTTAGTTCTGGTTTCCTCTGGAAACACCATATATTTT. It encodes CASSLVLVSSGNTIYF.

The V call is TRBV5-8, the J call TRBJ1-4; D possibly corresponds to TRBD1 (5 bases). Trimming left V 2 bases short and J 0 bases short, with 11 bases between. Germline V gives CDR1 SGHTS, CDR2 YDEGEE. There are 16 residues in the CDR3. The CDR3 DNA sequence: TGTGCCAGCAGCTTACAGGAGACCTCAACTAATGAAAAACTGTTTTTT. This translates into CASSLQETSTNEKLFF.

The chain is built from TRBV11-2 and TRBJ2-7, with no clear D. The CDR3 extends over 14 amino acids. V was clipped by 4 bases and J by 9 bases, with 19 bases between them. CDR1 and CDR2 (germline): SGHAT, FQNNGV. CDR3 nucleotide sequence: TGTGCCAGCAGCTCCCCAGGACCCATTCGCCGGCAGTACTTC. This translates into CASSSPGPIRRQYF. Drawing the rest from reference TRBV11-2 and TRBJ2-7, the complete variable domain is EAGVAQSPRYKIIEKRQSVAFWCNPISGHATLYWYQQILGQGPKLLIQFQNNGVVDDSQLPKDRFSAERLKGVDSTLKIQPAKLEDSAVYLCASSSPGPIRRQYFGPGTRLTVT.

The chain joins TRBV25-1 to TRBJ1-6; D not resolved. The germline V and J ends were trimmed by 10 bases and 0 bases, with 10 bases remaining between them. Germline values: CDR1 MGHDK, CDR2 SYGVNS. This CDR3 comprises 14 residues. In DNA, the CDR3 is TGTGCCAACATAAAAAGCTCCTATAATTCACCCCTCCACTTT. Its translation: CANIKSSYNSPLHF.

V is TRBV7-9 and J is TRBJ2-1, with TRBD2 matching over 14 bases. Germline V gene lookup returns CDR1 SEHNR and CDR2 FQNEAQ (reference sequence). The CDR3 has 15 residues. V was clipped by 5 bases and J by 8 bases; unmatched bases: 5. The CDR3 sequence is CASSPGLAGVYEQFF. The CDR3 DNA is TGTGCCAGCAGCCCGGGACTAGCGGGAGTCTATGAGCAGTTCTTC. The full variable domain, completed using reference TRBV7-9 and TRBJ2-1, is DTGVSQNPRHKITKRGQNVTFRCDPISEHNRLYWYRQTLGQGPEFLTYFQNEAQLEKSRLLSDRFSAERPKGSFSTLEIQRTEQGDSAMYLCASSPGLAGVYEQFFGPGTRLTVL.

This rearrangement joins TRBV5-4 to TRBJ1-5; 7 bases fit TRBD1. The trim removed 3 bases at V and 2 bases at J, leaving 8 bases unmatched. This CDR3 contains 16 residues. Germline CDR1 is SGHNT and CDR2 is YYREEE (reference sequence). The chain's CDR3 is CASSSGDTGGNQPQHF. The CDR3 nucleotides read TGTGCCAGCAGCTCTGGGGACACAGGGGGCAATCAGCCCCAGCATTTT.

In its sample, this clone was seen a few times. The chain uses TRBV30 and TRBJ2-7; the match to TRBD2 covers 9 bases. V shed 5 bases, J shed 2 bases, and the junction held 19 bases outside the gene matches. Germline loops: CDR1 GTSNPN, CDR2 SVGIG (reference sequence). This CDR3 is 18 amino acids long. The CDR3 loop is CAWHYSGGRPAVPYEQYF. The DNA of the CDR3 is TGTGCCTGGCACTATAGCGGGGGACGACCGGCAGTCCCCTACGAGCAGTACTTC.

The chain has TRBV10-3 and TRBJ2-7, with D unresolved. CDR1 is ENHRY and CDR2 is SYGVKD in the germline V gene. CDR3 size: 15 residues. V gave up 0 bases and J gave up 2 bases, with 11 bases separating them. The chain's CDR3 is CAISESDPQAYEQYF. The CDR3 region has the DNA TGTGCCATCAGTGAGTCTGACCCCCAGGCCTACGAGCAGTACTTC.